This T cell receptor (beta chain) comes out of a study of T-cell reconstitution after alpha-beta-depleted transplantation in children. In germline, CDR1 is SQVTM, CDR2 ANQGSEA. J gave up 7 bases and V 4 bases, and 4 bases lay outside the gene matches. The CDR3 runs 12 residues. Using unique molecular identifiers, the investigators prepared the TCRbeta library. MiXCR, run by TCRdb on the PCR reads, gives a single entry per CDR3 protein. The profile shows some 590,000 distinct CDR3 sequences, roughly a tenth of them singletons. This clonotype was observed many times. The sequenced sample was PBMCs from the stem cell graft donor, obtained from the stem cell graft. V is TRBV29-1 and J is TRBJ2-1; 7 bases fit TRBD2. This TCR derives from a human donor who donated a stem cell graft to a child with acute myeloid leukemia. The DNA for the CDR3 is TGCAGCGTTGGAGTGGGGGGGAATGAGCAGTTCTTC. Translating gives CSVGVGGNEQFF.